The TCR beta chain described here comes from a study of regulatory T cells in long-lasting Graves disease. The study, taken as a whole, reports: Reduced TCR diversity was observed in persistent Graves' patients versus newly diagnosed patients.

Germline V gene lookup returns CDR1 MNHEY and CDR2 SVGEGT. The CDR3 is 15 residues long. The ends were cut back, 6 bases at V and 0 bases at J, with 12 bases in the middle. This clonotype was observed at least ten times. The antigen is undetermined. Both iRepertoire HTBI primers and Arm-PCR of CDR3 regions were used to build the TCR beta libraries. In TCRdb, the multiplex PCR reads were re-called with MiXCR into one record per CDR3 protein. The table lists a few hundred thousand distinct CDR3 sequences, approximately 14% of them singletons. The time point was: newly diagnosed GD, antithyroid drugs for less than 3 months. The TCR library used RNA extracted from PBMCs. The sample was also linked to a second study, of T cells in Graves' hyperthyroidism and ophthalmopathy. That publication notes: The hyperthyroidism was newly diagnosed and had lasted under 2 months; the patients were aged 18 to 65.

The rearrangement joins TRBV6-2 or TRBV6-3 to TRBJ2-1; D is unresolved. The specimen was peripheral blood mononuclear cells (PBMCs), collected at new diagnosis, from a patient treated with antithyroid drugs. The sequence derives from a woman aged 45-65 years with Graves disease. The CDR3 spells CASRIDPSSYNEQFF. DNA for the CDR3: TGTGCCAGCAGAATCGACCCCAGCTCCTACAATGAGCAGTTCTTC.